One T cell receptor (beta chain) is described in this entry. The CDR3 is 14 amino acids. Germline CDR1 MNHEY, CDR2 SMNVEV (reference sequence). Trimming took 2 bases from V and 8 from J; bases not matched to a gene: 6. Primers used in a second PCR of about 7 to 11 cycles were a sample-barcoded 5' primer and a J-beta primer mix. TCRdb re-called the 5' RACE reads through MiXCR, storing one row per CDR3 protein. Of 650,000 to 900,000 distinct CDR3 sequences listed, around 68% are singletons. This sample stems from a study of blood T cells in healthy people across ages. The receptor's source is a man aged 30 to 45 in good health. Material for sequencing was blood. The V and J genes are TRBV27 and TRBJ1-2; 9 positions match TRBD1. DNA of the CDR3: TGTGCCAGCAGTTTACAACAGGGGGCGAGGGGCTACACCTTC. Its translation: CASSLQQGARGYTF.